This TCR beta chain was sequenced in a study of blood T cell repertoires in COVID-19. The assay was immunoSEQ multiplex PCR, and TCRdb's table has in-frame clones only and misses some. This table holds 270,000 or so clones, about 90% found once. J lost 9 bases, V lost 3 bases, and 4 bases had no gene match. The length of the CDR3 is 14 residues. Germline-derived CDR1 and CDR2 are KGHSH and LQKENI. V usage is TRBV18 and J usage is TRBJ2-1; 11 bases are a match to TRBD1. This TCR was sampled from a woman in her twenties or thirties with COVID-19, enrolled during active disease. Input material: peripheral blood. In nucleotides, the CDR3 is TGTGCCAGCTCACCTGGGACAGGGGGGGCTGAGCAGTTCTTC. Its translation: CASSPGTGGAEQFF.